The 16 T cell receptor beta chains reported below all come from one sample, sequenced in a study of shared clonotypes between healthy human individuals. Assay: immunoSEQ multiplex PCR; the TCRdb copy retains only in-frame clones and omits some. The table has 2 million to 2.5 million clones, about 90% seen once. The sequencing sample was made of naive CD4+ T cells from PBMCs. The subset: CD45RA+ positively selected. The receptor set was obtained from a man younger than 35 in good health. Some clones in this sample may be carry-over from other donors' samples.

The V call is TRBV11-3, the J call TRBJ2-1; the D gene is possibly TRBD1 (5 bases). CDR1 SGHNT and CDR2 YENEEA come from the germline V gene. This CDR3 region has 16 residues. Trimming cost V 4 bases and J 3 bases, with 16 bases left between them. The CDR3: CASSSGYGALYNEQFF. DNA for the CDR3: TGTGCCAGCAGCTCAGGGTATGGGGCTCTCTACAATGAGCAGTTCTTC.

This rearrangement joins TRBV2 to TRBJ2-5; D remains ambiguous. Germline CDR1 SNHLY, CDR2 FYNNEI. Trimming pared 8 bases from V and 1 base from J, leaving 11 bases between. The CDR3 runs 13 residues. The CDR3 region is CASAPPSQETQYF. In DNA, the CDR3 is TGTGCCAGCGCCCCGCCCTCCCAAGAGACCCAGTACTTC.

V is TRBV18 and J is TRBJ1-3, with D perhaps matching TRBD1 (6 bases). The V gene lost 0 bases and the J gene lost 1 base, with 13 bases spanning the gap. This CDR3 spans 17 amino acids. Germline loops: CDR1 KGHSH, CDR2 LQKENI. The CDR3 sequence is CASSPPDSRRSGNTIYF. In DNA, the CDR3 is TGTGCCAGCTCACCACCGGACAGCCGAAGATCTGGAAACACCATATATTTT.

The chain recombines TRBV7-8 with TRBJ1-1; D unresolved. The CDR3 totals 15 residues. V was trimmed by 0 bases and J by 1 base, leaving 9 bases between them. The V gene's germline CDR1 is SGHVS and CDR2 FQNEAQ. CDR3 loop: CASSLASQGNTEAFF. In DNA, the CDR3 is TGTGCCAGCAGCTTAGCGAGCCAAGGGAACACTGAAGCTTTCTTT. Using reference TRBV7-8 and TRBJ1-1 for the parts outside the CDR3, the full variable domain is GAGVSQSPRYKVAKRGQDVALRCDPISGHVSLFWYQQALGQGPEFLTYFQNEAQLDKSGLPSDRFFAERPEGSVSTLKIQRTQQEDSAVYLCASSLASQGNTEAFFGQGTRLTVV.

J is TRBJ2-1 and V is TRBV19; D possibly corresponds to TRBD1 (6 bases). V was shortened by 4 bases and J by 4 bases, with 17 bases between the two germline ends. Germline CDR1 is LNHDA and CDR2 is SQIVND (reference sequence). The CDR3 is made up of 16 amino acids. The CDR3 region has the DNA TGTGCCAGTAGTAGGACAAAACAGGGAACTTACAATGAGCAGTTCTTC. Translated: CASSRTKQGTYNEQFF.

The V call is TRBV5-6, the J call TRBJ1-1; TRBD1 might be the D (5 bases). The CDR3 runs 13 residues. The germline CDR1 and CDR2 sequences are SGHDT and YYEEEE. V lost 0 bases, J lost 13 bases, and 16 bases lay in between. CDR3 sequence reads: CASSLETQGSYFF. The CDR3 coding sequence is TGTGCCAGCAGCTTGGAAACCCAGGGTTCGTATTTCTTT.

This clone occurred once. Being one base from a much bigger clone, this may be a read error. The genes are TRBV28 and TRBJ2-1; 9 bases map to TRBD2. The length of the CDR3 is 15 residues. V lost 5 bases to trimming and J lost 0 bases; unmatched junction nucleotides: 2. Germline V lookup: CDR1 MDHEN, CDR2 SYDVKM. The CDR3 reads CASSVSGSSYNEQFF. CDR3 DNA sequence: TGTGCCAGCAGTGTTAGCGGGAGCTCCTACAATGAGCAGTTCTTC.

This clone showed up just a few times. CDR3 nucleotides: TGTGCCAGCAGTCAGATGGGACTCAAGTTCTTC. This translates into CASSQMGLKFF. The rearrangement links TRBV14 to TRBJ2-1, with a weak D call TRBD2 (6 bases). Germline V lookup: CDR1 SGHDN, CDR2 FVKESK. V lost 6 bases, J lost 14 bases, and 14 bases lay in between. This CDR3 is 11 amino acids long.

This sequence joins TRBV7-3 and TRBJ2-3, with no clear D. The germline V and J ends were trimmed by 5 bases and 3 bases, with 21 bases remaining between them. CDR3 length: 17 residues. In germline, CDR1 is SGHTA, CDR2 FQGTGA. The CDR3, as DNA: TGTGCCAGCAGCCTGGGGTTACCGGGCCCAACGACAGATACGCAGTATTTT. It translates to CASSLGLPGPTTDTQYF.

A single count supports this clone. This sequence joins TRBV2 and TRBJ2-5, with TRBD2 matching over 11 bases. Germline trimming cut 4 bases from V and 1 base from J; bases unmatched to any gene: 8. This CDR3 contains 17 residues. CDR1 is SNHLY, CDR2 FYNNEI, per germline. CDR3 nucleotide sequence: TGTGCCAGCAGTGCGGTAGCGGGAGGGGGTTCCCAAGAGACCCAGTACTTC. This sequence encodes CASSAVAGGGSQETQYF.

The chain couples TRBV6-4 to TRBJ2-1, with 12 bases lining up with TRBD2. This CDR3 region has 14 residues. J was trimmed by 5 bases and V by 8 bases; bases with no gene match: 4. Looked up from germline, CDR1 is MRHNA and CDR2 is SNTAGT. The CDR3 loop reads CASAGLAGHNEQFF. In nucleotides, the CDR3 is TGTGCCAGCGCCGGACTAGCGGGACACAATGAGCAGTTCTTC.

This chain links TRBV6-6 with TRBJ2-2; 7 positions match TRBD2. The CDR3 extends over 15 amino acids. V trimming: 2 bases; J trimming: 3 bases; junction bases outside the gene matches: 3. Looked up from germline, CDR1 is MNHNY and CDR2 is SVGAGI (reference sequence). Written as DNA, the CDR3 is TGTGCCAGCAGTTACGGGGGGGGTGACACCGGGGAGCTGTTTTTT. It encodes CASSYGGGDTGELFF.

Only one count was recorded for this clone. The chain couples TRBV25-1 to TRBJ2-1; D is perhaps TRBD2 (5 bases). CDR1 and CDR2 from the germline V gene are MGHDK and SYGVNS. The CDR3 runs 15 residues. V gave up 5 bases and J gave up 0 bases, with 11 bases separating them. The CDR3: CASSTHGDSYNEQFF. CDR3 coding DNA: TGTGCCAGCAGTACCCACGGGGACTCCTACAATGAGCAGTTCTTC.

In its sample, this clone was seen once. The chain uses TRBV6-1 and TRBJ2-3, with 8 bases that match TRBD2. CDR1 MNHNS and CDR2 SASEGT come from the germline V gene. The CDR3 is 16 residues long. Trimming cost V 2 bases and J 0 bases; bases outside gene matches: 4. CDR3 loop: CASSERGGASTDTQYF. In DNA, the CDR3 is TGTGCCAGCAGTGAACGGGGGGGGGCAAGCACAGATACGCAGTATTTT.

The genes are TRBV6-5 and TRBJ2-7, with D hard to call. Trimming cost V 2 bases and J 0 bases, with 11 bases left between them. Germline loops: CDR1 MNHEY, CDR2 SVGAGI. The CDR3 has 15 residues. CDR3 in amino acids: CASSYKPGDSYEQYF. The CDR3 DNA sequence: TGTGCCAGCAGTTACAAGCCCGGAGACTCCTACGAGCAGTACTTC.

V usage is TRBV10-3 and J usage is TRBJ2-2; the D is unclear. This CDR3 spans 13 amino acids. Trimming cost V 7 bases and J 3 bases, with 9 bases left between them. Germline CDR1 reads ENHRY; CDR2 reads SYGVKD. The CDR3 DNA is TGTGCCATCAACCAGCGCGACACCGGGGAGCTGTTTTTT. It encodes CAINQRDTGELFF.